The clone carrying this T cell receptor beta chain was counted only a few times. The data stem from a study of blood T cell repertoires in COVID-19. At the level of the study: Researchers got acute and convalescent COVID-19 samples from the United States, Italy and Spain. The cDNA or gDNA used as material had been derived from T cells, B-cell-depleted T cells, or PBMCs.

Germline V gene lookup returns CDR1 MNHEY and CDR2 SMNVEV (reference sequence). With 7 bases removed from V and 5 bases from J, the gap between germline ends came to 12 bases. This CDR3 is 13 amino acids long. Produced via immunoSEQ multiplex PCR; TCRdb's table is partial and in-frame only. The sample yields hundreds of thousands of clones, about 80% seen once. Sequenced input: peripheral blood. This clonotype was obtained from a woman aged 50 to 60 who had recovered from COVID-19. The gene calls are TRBV27 and TRBJ2-1, with D unresolved. CDR3 sequence: CASKLGLNNEQFF. Written as DNA, the CDR3 is TGTGCCAGCAAACTTGGGCTGAACAATGAGCAGTTCTTC.